This T cell receptor (beta chain) was profiled in a study of a mutant IDH1 vaccine in newly diagnosed glioma (dated by TCRdb to about 2021). Notes on the research overall: Eight vaccinations were administered to patients in weeks 1, 3, 5, 7, 11, 15, 19 and 23, corresponding to visits V03 through V10. Vaccination started 4-6 weeks after radiotherapy alone, or was given together with temozolomide cycles in the groups whose treatment included chemotherapy. Of the approximately 32 treated patients, about 60% were male and approximately 40% were female, and the mean age was 40.4 years. Prior to enrollment, patients had been given standard therapy consisting of radiotherapy alone, temozolomide alone, or radiochemotherapy with temozolomide, with the combination given to most patients. Six visits were used for peripheral blood collection: V03 (baseline), V05, V07, V10, V12 and V13. For exploratory analyses, 25 to 30 treated patients had longitudinal TCRB deep sequencing done wherever samples were available. The study at large found these results: Selection of PBMC samples for TCRB deep sequencing was based on availability. Immune responses induced by the vaccine were seen in 93.3% of patients across multiple MHC alleles. Pseudoprogression seemed to be unrelated to changes in the top peripheral T cell clonotypes found by TCRB sequencing. The authors noted that analyses of patient blood samples could not be reproduced because of sample limitations.

This sample's time point label indicates: week 23, last vaccination. Each vaccine dose, consisting of 300 ug of a 20-mer mutant IDH1 peptide in Montanide, was administered subcutaneously with topical imiquimod. Donors had newly diagnosed WHO grade 3 or 4 IDH1-mutant astrocytomas with loss of nuclear ATRX. The samples were drawn from NOA16, a multicentre, single-arm, open-label phase I trial in Germany that tested a mutant IDH1 peptide vaccine in humans for the first time. The DNeasy Blood and Tissue Kit was used to extract genomic DNA from EDTA blood for TCRB sequencing. With respect to this clone: Its antigen is still unknown. Nothing much larger sits one base from this clone, and base qualities are not available.

Library preparation used the immunoSEQ multiplex PCR assay. The hsTCRB Kit was used according to the manufacturer's protocol to amplify rearranged TCR beta chain sequences. Sequencing of TCRB libraries was carried out on an Illumina MiSeq. Per the authors' processing: The proprietary platform of the kit vendor was used for demultiplexing, trimming and gene mapping. TCRdb holds this immuneACCESS table with in-frame rearrangements only. Some clones are missing; in checked studies, unresolved V genes explain under half, and the rest has no known cause. V, J and clone size were drawn from that table, and D and trimming were deduced from the DNA. The sample profile shows 50,000 to 85,000 clones; 84% of them were found once. Less than 15% of the sample is taken by the ten largest. The germline V gene gives CDR1 as SQVTM and CDR2 as ANQGSEA. The CDR3 has 12 amino acids, counting the end cysteine and phenylalanine. Only the CDR3 DNA stays, 36 bases, in frame from base 1. V and J lose 7 bases and 5 bases, and a span of 14 bases separates them.

This TCR was recovered from a man aged 18 to 29 with glioma. This specimen was PBMCs, taken from a glioma patient whose treatment included an IDH1 peptide vaccine. The chain couples TRBV29-1 to TRBJ2-5; the D gene is perhaps TRBD1, from 6 matching bases. The CDR3 protein is CSAGGGEETQYF. The DNA reads TGCAGCGCCGGTGGGGGCGAGGAGACCCAGTACTTC.